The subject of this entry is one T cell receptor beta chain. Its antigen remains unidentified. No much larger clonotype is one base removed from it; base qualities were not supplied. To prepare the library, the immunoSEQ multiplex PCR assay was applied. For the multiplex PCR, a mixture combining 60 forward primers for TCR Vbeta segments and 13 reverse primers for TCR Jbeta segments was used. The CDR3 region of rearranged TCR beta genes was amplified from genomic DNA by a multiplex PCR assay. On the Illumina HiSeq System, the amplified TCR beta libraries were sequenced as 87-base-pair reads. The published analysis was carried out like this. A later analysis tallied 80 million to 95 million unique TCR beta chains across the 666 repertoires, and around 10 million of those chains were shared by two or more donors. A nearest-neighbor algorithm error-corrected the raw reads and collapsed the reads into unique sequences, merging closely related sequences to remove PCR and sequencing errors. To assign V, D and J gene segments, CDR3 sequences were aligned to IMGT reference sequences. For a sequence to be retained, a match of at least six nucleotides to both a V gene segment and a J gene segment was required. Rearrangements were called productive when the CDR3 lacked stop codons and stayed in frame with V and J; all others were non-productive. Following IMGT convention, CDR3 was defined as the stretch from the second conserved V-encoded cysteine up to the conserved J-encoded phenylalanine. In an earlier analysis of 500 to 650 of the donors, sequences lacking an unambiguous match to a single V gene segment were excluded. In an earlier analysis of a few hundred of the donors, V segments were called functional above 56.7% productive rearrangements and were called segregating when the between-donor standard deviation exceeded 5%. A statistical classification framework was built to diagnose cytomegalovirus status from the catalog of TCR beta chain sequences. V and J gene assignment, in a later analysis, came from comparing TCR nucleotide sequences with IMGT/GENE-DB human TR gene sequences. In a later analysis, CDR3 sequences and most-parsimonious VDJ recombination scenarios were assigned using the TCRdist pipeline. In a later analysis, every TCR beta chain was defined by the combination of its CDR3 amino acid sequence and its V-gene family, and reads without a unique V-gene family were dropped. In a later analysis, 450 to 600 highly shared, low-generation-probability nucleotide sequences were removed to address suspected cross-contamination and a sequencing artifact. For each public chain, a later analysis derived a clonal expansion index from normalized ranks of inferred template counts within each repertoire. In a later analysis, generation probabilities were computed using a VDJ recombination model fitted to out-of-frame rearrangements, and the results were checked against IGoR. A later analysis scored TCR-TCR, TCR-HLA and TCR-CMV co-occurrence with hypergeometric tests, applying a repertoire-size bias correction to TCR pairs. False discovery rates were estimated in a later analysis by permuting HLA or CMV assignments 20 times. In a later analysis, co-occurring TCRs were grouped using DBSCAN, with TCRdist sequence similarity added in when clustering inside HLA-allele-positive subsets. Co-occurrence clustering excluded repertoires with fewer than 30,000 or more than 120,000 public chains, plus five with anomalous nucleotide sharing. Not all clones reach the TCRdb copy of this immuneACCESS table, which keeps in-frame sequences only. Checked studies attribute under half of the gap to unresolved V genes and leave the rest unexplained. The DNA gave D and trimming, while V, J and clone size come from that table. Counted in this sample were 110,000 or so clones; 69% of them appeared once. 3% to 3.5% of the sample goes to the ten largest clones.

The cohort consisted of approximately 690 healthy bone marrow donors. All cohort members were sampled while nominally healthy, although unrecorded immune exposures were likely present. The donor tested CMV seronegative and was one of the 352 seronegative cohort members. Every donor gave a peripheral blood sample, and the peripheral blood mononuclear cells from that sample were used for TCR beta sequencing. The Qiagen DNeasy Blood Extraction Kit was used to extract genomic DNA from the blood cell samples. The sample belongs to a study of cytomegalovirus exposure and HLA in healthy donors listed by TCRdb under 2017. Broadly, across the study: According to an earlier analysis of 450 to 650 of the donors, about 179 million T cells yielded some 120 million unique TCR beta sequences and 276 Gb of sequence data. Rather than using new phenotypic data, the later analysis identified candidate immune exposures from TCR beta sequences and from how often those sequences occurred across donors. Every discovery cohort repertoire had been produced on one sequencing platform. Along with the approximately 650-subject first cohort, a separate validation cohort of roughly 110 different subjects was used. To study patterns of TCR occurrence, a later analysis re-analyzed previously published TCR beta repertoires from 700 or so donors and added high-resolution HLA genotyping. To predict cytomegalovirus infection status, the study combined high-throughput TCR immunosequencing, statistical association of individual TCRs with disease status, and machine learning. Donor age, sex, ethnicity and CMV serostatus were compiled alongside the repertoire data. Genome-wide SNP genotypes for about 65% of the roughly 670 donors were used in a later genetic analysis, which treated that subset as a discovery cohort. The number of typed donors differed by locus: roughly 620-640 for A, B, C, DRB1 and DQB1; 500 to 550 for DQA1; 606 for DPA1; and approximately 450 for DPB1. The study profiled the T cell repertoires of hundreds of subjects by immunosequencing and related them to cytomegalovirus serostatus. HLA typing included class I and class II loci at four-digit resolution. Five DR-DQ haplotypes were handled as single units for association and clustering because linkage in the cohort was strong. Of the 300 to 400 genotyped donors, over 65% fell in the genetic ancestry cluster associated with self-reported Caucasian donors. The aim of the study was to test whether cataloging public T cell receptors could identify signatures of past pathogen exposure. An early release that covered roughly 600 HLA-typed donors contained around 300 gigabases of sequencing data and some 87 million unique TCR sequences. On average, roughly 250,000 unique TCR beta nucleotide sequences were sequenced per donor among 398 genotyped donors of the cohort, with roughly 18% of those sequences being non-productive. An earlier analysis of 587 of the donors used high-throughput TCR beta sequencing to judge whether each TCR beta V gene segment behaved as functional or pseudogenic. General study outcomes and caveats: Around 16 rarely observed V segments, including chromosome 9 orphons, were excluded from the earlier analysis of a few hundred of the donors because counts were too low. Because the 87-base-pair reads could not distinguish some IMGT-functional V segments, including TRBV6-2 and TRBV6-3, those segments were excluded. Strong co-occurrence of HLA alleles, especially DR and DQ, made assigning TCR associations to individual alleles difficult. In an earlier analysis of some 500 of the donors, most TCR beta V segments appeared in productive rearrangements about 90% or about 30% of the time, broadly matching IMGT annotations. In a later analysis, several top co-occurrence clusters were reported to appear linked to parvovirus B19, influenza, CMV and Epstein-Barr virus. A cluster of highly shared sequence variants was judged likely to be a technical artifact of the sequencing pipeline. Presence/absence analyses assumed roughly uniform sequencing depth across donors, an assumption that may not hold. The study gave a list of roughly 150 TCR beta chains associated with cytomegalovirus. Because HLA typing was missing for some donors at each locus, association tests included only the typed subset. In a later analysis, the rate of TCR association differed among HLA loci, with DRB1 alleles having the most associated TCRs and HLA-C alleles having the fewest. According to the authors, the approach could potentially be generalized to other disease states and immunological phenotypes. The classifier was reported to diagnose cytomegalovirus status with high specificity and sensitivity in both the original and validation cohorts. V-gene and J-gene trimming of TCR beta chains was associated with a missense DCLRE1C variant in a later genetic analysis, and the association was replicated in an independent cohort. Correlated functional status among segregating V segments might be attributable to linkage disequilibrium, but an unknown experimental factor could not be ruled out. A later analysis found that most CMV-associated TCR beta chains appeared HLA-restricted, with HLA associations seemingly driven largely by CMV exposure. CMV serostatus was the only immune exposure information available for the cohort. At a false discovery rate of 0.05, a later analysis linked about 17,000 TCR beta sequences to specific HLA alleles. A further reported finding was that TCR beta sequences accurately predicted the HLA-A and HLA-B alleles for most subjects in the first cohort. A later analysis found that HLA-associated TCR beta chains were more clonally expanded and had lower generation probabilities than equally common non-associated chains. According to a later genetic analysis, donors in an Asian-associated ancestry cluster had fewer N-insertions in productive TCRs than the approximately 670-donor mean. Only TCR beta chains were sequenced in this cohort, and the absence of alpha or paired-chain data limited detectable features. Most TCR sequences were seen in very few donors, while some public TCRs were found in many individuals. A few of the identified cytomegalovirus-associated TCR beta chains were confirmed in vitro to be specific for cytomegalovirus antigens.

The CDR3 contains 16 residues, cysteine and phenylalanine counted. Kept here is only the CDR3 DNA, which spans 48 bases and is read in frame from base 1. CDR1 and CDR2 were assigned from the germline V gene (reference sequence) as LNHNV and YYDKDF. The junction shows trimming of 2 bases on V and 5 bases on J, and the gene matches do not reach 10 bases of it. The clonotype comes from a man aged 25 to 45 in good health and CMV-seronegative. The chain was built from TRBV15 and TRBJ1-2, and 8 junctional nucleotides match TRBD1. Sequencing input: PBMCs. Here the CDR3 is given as CATSRNPRDRRYGYTF. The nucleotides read TGTGCCACCAGCAGAAACCCCCGGGACAGGCGTTATGGCTACACCTTC.